These 23 T cell receptor beta chains originate from one sample sequenced in a study of blood T cell repertoires in COVID-19. The table came from immunoSEQ multiplex PCR; TCRdb's copy has only in-frame clones and leaves some out. The data show under 200,000 clones, more than 85% seen once. The sample was peripheral blood. These receptors originate from a man between 60 and 75 years old with COVID-19, enrolled during active disease.

The J gene is TRBJ1-1, the V gene TRBV28; TRBD1 agrees at 9 bases. The CDR3 contains 14 residues. CDR1 MDHEN and CDR2 SYDVKM come from the germline V gene. V trimming: 3 bases; J trimming: 6 bases; junction bases outside the gene matches: 5. CDR3 DNA: TGTGCCAGCAGTTTGTTACAGGGGGCAGCTGAAGCTTTCTTT. This gives the protein CASSLLQGAAEAFF.

V gene TRBV27 combines with J gene TRBJ1-5, with D tentatively TRBD1 (5 bases). In germline, CDR1 is MNHEY, CDR2 SMNVEV (reference sequence). Between the trimmed V and J ends, which lost 5 bases and 5 bases, there was a span of 16 bases. There are 15 residues in the CDR3. The chain's CDR3 is CASSPARGGHQPQHF. CDR3 coding DNA: TGTGCCAGCAGTCCAGCAAGGGGCGGTCATCAGCCCCAGCATTTT.

This chain uses TRBV6-6 with TRBJ2-3, with 7 bases that match TRBD2. Germline V gene lookup returns CDR1 MNHNY and CDR2 SVGAGI (reference sequence). V shed 4 bases and J 4 bases; nucleotides not matched to a gene: 11. The CDR3 consists of 16 residues. The CDR3 DNA sequence: TGTGCCAGCAGTTTGGGACTATCACGAGGCTCAGATACGCAGTATTTT. This gives the protein CASSLGLSRGSDTQYF.

The chain is built from TRBV7-2 and TRBJ1-2, with a weak D call TRBD1 (5 bases). V lost 5 bases and J 8 bases, leaving 21 bases between the germline ends. Germline V gene data show CDR1 as SGHTA and CDR2 as FQGNSA. This CDR3 comprises 15 residues. This chain's CDR3 is CASSPWEGRGDGYTF. The CDR3 region has the DNA TGTGCCAGCAGCCCGTGGGAGGGGCGCGGAGACGGCTACACCTTC.

V usage is TRBV18 and J usage is TRBJ2-7, with TRBD2 identical over 9 bases. The CDR3 consists of 14 residues. J was trimmed by 4 bases and V by 5 bases; bases with no gene match: 6. Germline-derived CDR1 and CDR2 are KGHSH and LQKENI. CDR3 sequence (DNA): TGTGCCAGCTCAGCGAGCGGGGGGAATTACGAGCAGTACTTC. It specifies CASSASGGNYEQYF.

This clone was found a few times. V is TRBV27 and J is TRBJ2-7; 9 nucleotides align to TRBD2. CDR3 length equals 14 residues. V trimming: 5 bases; J trimming: 0 bases; junction bases outside the gene matches: 2. The germline V gene encodes CDR1 MNHEY and CDR2 SMNVEV (reference sequence). The chain's CDR3 is CASSLSGSSYEQYF. The DNA for the CDR3 is TGTGCCAGCAGTCTTAGCGGGAGCTCCTACGAGCAGTACTTC.

The rearrangement links TRBV5-4 to TRBJ2-1, with 7 nucleotides matching TRBD1. This CDR3 comprises 14 residues. The germline CDR1 and CDR2 sequences are SGHNT and YYREEE (reference sequence). J lost 4 bases, V lost 5 bases, and 6 bases had no gene match. The CDR3 DNA reads as TGTGCCAGCAGTTACGAACAGGGGTACAATGAGCAGTTCTTC. Translation gives CASSYEQGYNEQFF. The full variable domain, in which reference TRBV5-4 and TRBJ2-1 provide the parts outside the CDR3, is ETGVTQSPTHLIKTRGQQVTLRCSSQSGHNTVSWYQQALGQGPQFIFQYYREEENGRGNFPPRFSGLQFPNYSSELNVNALELDDSALYLCASSYEQGYNEQFFGPGTRLTVL.

This chain connects TRBV12-3 or TRBV12-4 to TRBJ2-1; D is perhaps TRBD2 (6 bases). The germline V and J ends were trimmed by 3 bases and 11 bases, with 14 bases remaining between them. The CDR3 has 13 amino acids. The CDR3 DNA reads TGTGCCAGCAGTTTGGGGGGTCTCGTCCAGCAGTTCTTC. This translates into CASSLGGLVQQFF.

The CDR3: CASSQGIGTVNSPLHF. Here the CDR3 DNA reads TGTGCCAGCAGCCAAGGGATAGGGACAGTTAATTCACCCCTCCACTTT. The V and J genes are TRBV7-6 and TRBJ1-6, with TRBD1 identical over 7 bases. With 5 bases clipped from V and 6 bases from J, the junction kept 10 bases outside the gene matches. Looked up from germline, CDR1 is SGHVS and CDR2 is FNYEAQ. This CDR3 is 16 amino acids long.

The genes are TRBV19 and TRBJ2-2, with D possibly matching TRBD2 (5 bases). CDR1 and CDR2 from the germline V gene are LNHDA and SQIVND (reference sequence). V lost 4 bases to trimming and J lost 4 bases, with 13 bases between them. This CDR3 contains 15 residues. This CDR3 is CASSKVSAGTGELFF. DNA of the CDR3: TGTGCCAGTAGTAAGGTCTCTGCGGGCACCGGGGAGCTGTTTTTT. Using reference TRBV19 and TRBJ2-2 for the parts outside the CDR3, the full variable domain is DGGITQSPKYLFRKEGQNVTLSCEQNLNHDAMYWYRQDPGQGLRLIYYSQIVNDFQKGDIAEGYSVSREKKESFPLTVTSAQKNPTAFYLCASSKVSAGTGELFFGEGSRLTVL.

This clone was counted only a few times. The chain couples TRBV19 to TRBJ2-5, with D possibly being TRBD2 (7 bases). In germline, CDR1 is LNHDA, CDR2 SQIVND (reference sequence). Between the trimmed V and J ends, which lost 4 bases and 4 bases, there was a span of 16 bases. The CDR3 has 15 amino acids. The CDR3 loop is CASSTTPGGGETQYF. CDR3 DNA: TGTGCCAGTAGTACGACGCCGGGGGGCGGAGAGACCCAGTACTTC.

Only one count was recorded for this clone. The sample has other DNA sequences that encode this CDR3 too. The chain carries TRBV6-5 and TRBJ1-5; D perhaps matches TRBD1 (6 bases). Germline V gene data show CDR1 as MNHEY and CDR2 as SVGAGI. V was shortened by 6 bases and J by 0 bases, with 9 bases between the two germline ends. The length of the CDR3 is 14 residues. DNA for the CDR3: TGTGCCAGCAGAGGACAGAATAGCAATCAGCCCCAGCATTTT. It codes for CASRGQNSNQPQHF.

This sequence joins TRBV6-1 and TRBJ1-5; 11 bases agree with TRBD1. The germline CDR1 and CDR2 sequences are MNHNS and SASEGT. CDR3 length: 16 amino acids. The junction had 4 bases not matched to a gene; V was cut back by 2 bases and J by 4 bases. The CDR3, as DNA: TGTGCCAGCAGTGAACAAGGGACAGGGGGAAATCAGCCCCAGCATTTT. Its translation: CASSEQGTGGNQPQHF.

This chain links TRBV7-9 with TRBJ2-1; no clear D. Trimming took off 2 bases at V and 9 bases at J, with 8 bases between the two ends. This CDR3 has 12 amino acids. Germline V CDR1 and CDR2: SEHNR, FQNEAQ (reference sequence). CDR3 sequence: CASSLMVAEQFF. CDR3 DNA sequence: TGTGCCAGCAGCTTAATGGTAGCTGAGCAGTTCTTC.

This clone was counted only a few times. The chain has TRBV6-6 and TRBJ1-2, with 8 positions matching TRBD1. The CDR3 spans 14 residues. Trimming cost V 6 bases and J 4 bases; bases outside gene matches: 7. The V gene's germline CDR1 is MNHNY and CDR2 SVGAGI (reference sequence). CDR3 protein: CASSTGQGSYGYTF. Here the CDR3 DNA reads TGTGCCAGCAGCACTGGACAGGGAAGCTATGGCTACACCTTC.

The gene calls are TRBV2 and TRBJ1-1; 10 bases align to TRBD1. The length of the CDR3 is 15 residues. Trimming took 6 bases from V and 1 from J; bases not matched to a gene: 5. Germline V gives CDR1 SNHLY, CDR2 FYNNEI. In nucleotides, the CDR3 is TGTGCCAGCAGGAACCGACAGGGGGCGAACACTGAAGCTTTCTTT. Translated: CASRNRQGANTEAFF. Together with reference TRBV2 and TRBJ1-1, the CDR3 gives the full variable domain: EPEVTQTPSHQVTQMGQEVILRCVPISNHLYFYWYRQILGQKVEFLVSFYNNEISEKSEIFDDQFSVERPDGSNFTLKIRSTKLEDSAMYFCASRNRQGANTEAFFGQGTRLTVV.

V is TRBV19 and J is TRBJ2-1, with D possibly matching TRBD2 (6 bases). Trimming took 6 bases from V and 10 from J, leaving 16 bases between them. Germline-derived CDR1 and CDR2 are LNHDA and SQIVND (reference sequence). This CDR3 comprises 13 residues. The CDR3 nucleotides read TGTGCCAGTAGCGGGAGAGTGGTGGGGGAGCAGTTCTTC. This encodes CASSGRVVGEQFF.

V is TRBV9 and J is TRBJ1-1; TRBD1 matches at 8 bases. V dropped 0 bases and J dropped 4; count of bases not matched to a gene: 5. The CDR3 is made up of 15 amino acids. CDR1 and CDR2 from the germline V gene are SGDLS and YYNGEE. The CDR3 is CASSVGPQGGTEAFF. The CDR3 DNA follows: TGTGCCAGCAGCGTAGGACCACAGGGGGGCACTGAAGCTTTCTTT. Filled out from reference TRBV9 and TRBJ1-1, the complete variable domain reads DSGVTQTPKHLITATGQRVTLRCSPRSGDLSVYWYQQSLDQGLQFLIQYYNGEERAKGNILERFSAQQFPDLHSELNLSSLELGDSALYFCASSVGPQGGTEAFFGQGTRLTVV.

The rearrangement uses TRBV7-2 and TRBJ1-2; 8 bases align to TRBD1. J lost 4 bases, V lost 1 base, and 11 bases had no gene match. CDR1 SGHTA and CDR2 FQGNSA come from the germline V gene. There are 17 residues in the CDR3. The CDR3 region has the DNA TGTGCCAGCAGCTTAGATCTCTCTCAGGGGGCGAGCTATGGCTACACCTTC. It codes for CASSLDLSQGASYGYTF.

On this clone itself: A junction end diverges from the germline sequence, so it may reflect a read error. The rearrangement uses TRBV7-7 and TRBJ1-3; maybe TRBD1 (5 bases). Looked up from germline, CDR1 is SSHAT and CDR2 is FNYEAQ (reference sequence). The CDR3 extends over 15 amino acids. This CDR3 reads CASSLSTVSGNTIYF. The CDR3 DNA is TGTGCTAGCAGCTTATCGACAGTCTCTGGAAACACCATATATTTT.

The V and J genes are TRBV3-1 (or the pseudogene TRBV3-2) and TRBJ2-1, with TRBD1 as a possible D gene (6 bases). Trimming removed 6 bases from V and 4 bases from J, with 25 bases in between. The CDR3 is made up of 18 amino acids. CDR1 and CDR2 from the germline V gene are LGHDT and YNNKEL (reference sequence). The CDR3 is CASSDSGDSSPEYNEQFF. CDR3 nucleotides: TGTGCCAGCAGTGACTCAGGGGATTCAAGCCCGGAGTACAATGAGCAGTTCTTC.

Here the CDR3 reads CASSEVLNTEAFF. Here the CDR3 DNA reads TGTGCCAGCAGCGAGGTCCTGAACACTGAAGCTTTCTTT. The chain is built from TRBV6-5 and TRBJ1-1; unclear D gene. Germline CDR1 MNHEY, CDR2 SVGAGI. The V end was cut by 6 bases, the J end by 0 bases, with 8 bases between. This CDR3 is 13 amino acids long.

This chain uses TRBV6-5 with TRBJ1-5; TRBD1 is a possible D gene (5 bases). The length of the CDR3 is 14 residues. The V and J ends lost 6 bases and 3 bases respectively, with 12 bases between them. Germline assignment: CDR1 MNHEY and CDR2 SVGAGI. CDR3 residues: CASSLRQINQPQHF. CDR3 sequence (DNA): TGTGCCAGCAGCCTTCGACAGATCAATCAGCCCCAGCATTTT.